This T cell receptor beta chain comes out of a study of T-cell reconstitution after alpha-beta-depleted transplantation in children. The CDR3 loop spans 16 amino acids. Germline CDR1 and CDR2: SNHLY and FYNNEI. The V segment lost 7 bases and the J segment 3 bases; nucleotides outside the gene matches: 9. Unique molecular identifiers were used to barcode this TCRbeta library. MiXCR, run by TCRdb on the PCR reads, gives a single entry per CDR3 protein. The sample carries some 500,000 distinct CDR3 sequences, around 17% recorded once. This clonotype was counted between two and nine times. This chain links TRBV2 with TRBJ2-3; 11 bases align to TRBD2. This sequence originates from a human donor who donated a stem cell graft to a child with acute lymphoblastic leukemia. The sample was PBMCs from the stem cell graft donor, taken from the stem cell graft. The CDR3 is CASTLAGGIKTDTQYF. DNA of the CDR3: TGTGCCAGCACCCTAGCGGGAGGAATCAAAACAGATACGCAGTATTTT.